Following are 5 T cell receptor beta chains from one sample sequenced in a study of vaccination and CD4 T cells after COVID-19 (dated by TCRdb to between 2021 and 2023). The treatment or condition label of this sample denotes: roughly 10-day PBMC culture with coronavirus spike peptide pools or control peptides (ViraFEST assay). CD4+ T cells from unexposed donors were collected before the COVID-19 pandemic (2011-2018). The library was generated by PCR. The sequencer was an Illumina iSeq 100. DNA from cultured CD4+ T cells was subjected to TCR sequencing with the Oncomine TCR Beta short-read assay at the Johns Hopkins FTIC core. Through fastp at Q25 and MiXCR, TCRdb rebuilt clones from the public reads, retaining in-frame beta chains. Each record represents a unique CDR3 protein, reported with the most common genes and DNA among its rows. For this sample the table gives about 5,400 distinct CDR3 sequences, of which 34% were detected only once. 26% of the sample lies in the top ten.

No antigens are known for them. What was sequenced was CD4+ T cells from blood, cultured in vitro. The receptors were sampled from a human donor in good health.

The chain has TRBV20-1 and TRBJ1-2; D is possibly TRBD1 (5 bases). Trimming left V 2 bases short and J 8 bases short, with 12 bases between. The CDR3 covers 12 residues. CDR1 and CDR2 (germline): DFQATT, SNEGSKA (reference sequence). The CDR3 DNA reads TGCAGTGCTAGAAGGGACGCTTTGGGCTACACCTTC. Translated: CSARRDALGYTF.

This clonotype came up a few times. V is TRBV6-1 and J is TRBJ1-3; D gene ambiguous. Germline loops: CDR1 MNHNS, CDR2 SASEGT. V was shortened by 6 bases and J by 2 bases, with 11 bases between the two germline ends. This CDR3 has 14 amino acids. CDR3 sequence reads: CASSLGPTGNTIYF. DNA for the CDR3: TGTGCCAGCAGCCTCGGTCCCACTGGAAACACCATATATTTT.

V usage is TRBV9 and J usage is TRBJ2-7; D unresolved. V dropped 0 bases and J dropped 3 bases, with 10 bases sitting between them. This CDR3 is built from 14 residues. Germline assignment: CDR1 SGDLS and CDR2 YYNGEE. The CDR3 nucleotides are TGTGCCAGCAGCGTAGTTGGTGACTTCTACGAGCAGTACTTC. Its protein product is CASSVVGDFYEQYF. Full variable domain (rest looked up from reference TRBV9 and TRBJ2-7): DSGVTQTPKHLITATGQRVTLRCSPRSGDLSVYWYQQSLDQGLQFLIQYYNGEERAKGNILERFSAQQFPDLHSELNLSSLELGDSALYFCASSVVGDFYEQYFGPGTRLTVT.

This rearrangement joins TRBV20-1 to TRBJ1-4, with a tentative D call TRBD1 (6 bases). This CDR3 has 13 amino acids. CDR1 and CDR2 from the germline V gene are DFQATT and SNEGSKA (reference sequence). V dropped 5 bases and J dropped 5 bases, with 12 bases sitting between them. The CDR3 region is CSAPGGANEKLFF. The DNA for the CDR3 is TGCAGTGCTCCGGGGGGGGCAAATGAAAAACTGTTTTTT.

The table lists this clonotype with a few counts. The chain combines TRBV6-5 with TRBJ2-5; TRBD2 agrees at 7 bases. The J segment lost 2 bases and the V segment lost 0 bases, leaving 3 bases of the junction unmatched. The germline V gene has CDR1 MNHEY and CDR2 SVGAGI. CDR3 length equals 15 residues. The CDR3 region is CASSYSWGGQETQYF. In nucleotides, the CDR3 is TGTGCCAGCAGTTACTCGTGGGGGGGACAAGAGACCCAGTACTTC.